These T cell receptor beta chains were read from a single sample in a study of identifying expanded T cells in peripheral blood. TCRdb's copy holds only in-frame clones and misses some; the assay was immunoSEQ multiplex PCR. Of some 91,000 clones in the sample, approximately 90% were seen once. The sample comprised blood. The receptors here all came from a person between 18 and 75 years old in good health. Each CDR3 is given with its conserved first and last residue. The D gene is left open where the match is weak. Some rows have no size entry. The others give once, few or many, or a class for an expanded clone.

.	TRBV6-6	.	TRBJ2-5	TGTGCCAGCAGCCGCCCGACAGGAATTCAAGAGACCCAGTACTTC	CASSRPTGIQETQYF
.	TRBV4-3	.	TRBJ2-2	TGCGCCAGCAGCTGGTCCGGGACCGGGGAGCTGTTTTTT	CASSWSGTGELFF
few	TRBV28	.	TRBJ2-3	TGTGCCAGCAGCAGATGGACGGGTACAGATACGCAGTATTTT	CASSRWTGTDTQYF
.	TRBV23-1	.	TRBJ1-2	TGCGCCAGCAGTAGCGGGGTTCAGGAGGGCTACACCTTC	CASSSGVQEGYTF
.	TRBV10-3	TRBD1	TRBJ1-3	TGTGCCATCAGTGGGGACAGGGACTCTGGAAACACCATATATTTT	CAISGDRDSGNTIYF
few	TRBV13	TRBD1	TRBJ2-2	TGTGCCAGCAGCTTCCCGGGACAGGGGATCACCGGGGAGCTGTTTTTT	CASSFPGQGITGELFF
.	TRBV19	TRBD2	TRBJ2-3	TGTGCCAGTAGTCCGGGACTAGCCTTTTCCACAGATACGCAGTATTTT	CASSPGLAFSTDTQYF
.	TRBV19	TRBD2	TRBJ2-1	TGTGCCAGTAATGGCGCTAGCGGGATCTGGCGGTCCTACAATGAGCAGTTCTTC	CASNGASGIWRSYNEQFF
.	TRBV13	.	TRBJ2-7	TGTGCCAGCAGCTTGATTGACGGCGACTCCTACGAGCAGTACTTC	CASSLIDGDSYEQYF
.	TRBV5-4	TRBD1	TRBJ1-2	TGTGCCAGCAGCTTATTCGACAGGGCAGGTGGCTACACCTTC	CASSLFDRAGGYTF